The rows below give T cell receptor beta chains drawn from one sample of a study of T-cell reconstitution after alpha-beta-depleted transplantation in children. TCRdb re-called the PCR reads with MiXCR, one entry per CDR3 protein. The sample lists some 300,000 distinct CDR3 sequences; 10% were seen once. The sequencing used PBMCs from the stem cell graft donor, collected from the stem cell graft. These TCRs come from a human donor who donated a stem cell graft to a child with acute lymphoblastic leukemia. The CDR3 runs from the conserved cysteine through the conserved F or W. D genes are given only for firm matches. Where a row states a size, it is once, few, many or the class of an expanded clone; other rows omit it.

TRBJ2-1 | TRBV3-1 | 15 | few | TRBD2 | TGTGCCAGCAGCCAAGAACTAGCGGGGGGGAATGAGCAGTTCTTC | CASSQELAGGNEQFF
TRBJ1-2 | TRBV20-1 | 14 | few | TRBD1 | TGCAGTGCTAGAGTGGACAGGTATAACTATGGCTACACCTTC | CSARVDRYNYGYTF
TRBJ2-2 | TRBV28 | 15 | NA | NA | TGTGCCAGCAGTTTAGGGTCCCTGAACACCGGGGAGCTGTTTTTT | CASSLGSLNTGELFF
TRBJ2-2 | TRBV4-1 | 19 | many | TRBD2 | TGCGCCAGCAGCCAAGTAGATTTCCTAGCGGGAGGTGTGGCCGGGGAGCTGTTTTTT | CASSQVDFLAGGVAGELFF
TRBJ1-6 | TRBV12-3/TRBV12-4 | 14 | NA | NA | TGTGCCAGCAGAGGCGGAGTTTATAATTCACCCCTCCACTTT | CASRGGVYNSPLHF
TRBJ1-2 | TRBV27 | 12 | many | NA | TGTGCCAGCAAAACAGGGTACTATGGCTACACCTTC | CASKTGYYGYTF
TRBJ2-6 | TRBV15 | 14 | many | NA | TGTGCCACCAGCAGAGCTTTAATGGCCAACGTCCTGACTTTC | CATSRALMANVLTF
TRBJ2-7 | TRBV20-1 | 15 | NA | TRBD1 | TGCAGTGCTAGAGATCACCGGGACAGAGCCTACGAGCAGTACTTC | CSARDHRDRAYEQYF
TRBJ1-2 | TRBV6-5 | 14 | few | NA | TGTGCCAGCAGTTTGGGGGCCGGGGTTTATGGCTACACCTTC | CASSLGAGVYGYTF
TRBJ1-1 | TRBV7-2 | 15 | NA | NA | TGTGCCAGCAGCTTAGATAGCGGACTGATCACTGAAGCTTTCTTT | CASSLDSGLITEAFF
TRBJ2-5 | TRBV27 | 19 | NA | TRBD2 | TGTGCCAGCAGTTCCCGTCTCAGTTCCCTAGCGGGTCACCAAGAGACCCAGTACTTC | CASSSRLSSLAGHQETQYF
TRBJ2-1 | TRBV7-3 | 16 | few | NA | TGTGCCAGCAGCCACTCCCGAGGGGCTTCCTACAATGAGCAGTTCTTC | CASSHSRGASYNEQFF
TRBJ2-7 | TRBV12-3/TRBV12-4 | 12 | NA | NA | TGTGCCAGCAGGGCTGTGAACTACGAGCAGTACTTC | CASRAVNYEQYF
TRBJ2-7 | TRBV9 | 15 | NA | TRBD2 | TGTGCCAGCAGCGCCCTAGCGGGAGCCTTAAACGAGCAGTACTTC | CASSALAGALNEQYF
TRBJ2-1 | TRBV24-1 | 14 | NA | TRBD2 | TGTGCCACCAGGGCTAGCGGGGACTACAATGAGCAGTTCTTC | CATRASGDYNEQFF
TRBJ1-6 | TRBV2 | 13 | NA | NA | TGTGCCAGCAAAGGACTAAGACGTTCACCCCTCCACTTT | CASKGLRRSPLHF
TRBJ1-1 | TRBV7-2 | 13 | NA | NA | TGTGCCAGCAGCTTCTTAGAAGACACTGAAGCTTTCTTT | CASSFLEDTEAFF
TRBJ2-5 | TRBV7-9 | 17 | few | TRBD2 | TGTGCCAGCAGCTTTGGCGGTGGACTAGCGGGAGAAGAGACCCAGTACTTC | CASSFGGGLAGEETQYF
TRBJ2-1 | TRBV7-9 | 17 | NA | TRBD1 | TGTGCCAGCAGCTCCCCCGTCGGGACAGATAGCCACAATGAGCAGTTCTTC | CASSSPVGTDSHNEQFF
TRBJ2-3 | TRBV5-1 | 16 | NA | TRBD2 | TGCGCCAGCAGCCCCGCCGGGACTAGCGTACAGATTACGCAGTATTTT | CASSPAGTSVQITQYF
TRBJ2-5 | TRBV20-1 | 11 | NA | NA | TGCAGTGCTAGAGGATCCGAGACCCAGTACTTC | CSARGSETQYF
TRBJ1-1 | TRBV29-1 | 10 | many | TRBD1 | TGCAGCGGTCAACAGGGGGAAGCTTTCTTT | CSGQQGEAFF
TRBJ2-5 | TRBV11-2 | 19 | few | NA | TGTGCCAGCAGCTTAGATCTTTTGGCCTTAAGGGGCGACTCAGAGACCCAGTACTTC | CASSLDLLALRGDSETQYF
TRBJ2-3 | TRBV4-2 | 15 | NA | NA | TGTGCCAGCAGCCCTGGTATCGGAGGCACAGATACGCAGTATTTT | CASSPGIGGTDTQYF
TRBJ2-1 | TRBV5-6 | 14 | many | NA | TGTGCCAGCAGCTTGGTCCGGGGACGAAATGAGCAGTTCTTC | CASSLVRGRNEQFF
TRBJ2-3 | TRBV4-3 | 17 | many | NA | TGCGCCAGCAGCCAAGATCTTCGAGGGGGATCAACAGATACGCAGTATTTT | CASSQDLRGGSTDTQYF
TRBJ2-2 | TRBV7-2 | 15 | NA | NA | TGTGCCAGCAGCTCGGGACCATCGAACACCGGGGAGCTGTTTTTT | CASSSGPSNTGELFF
TRBJ2-7 | TRBV15 | 16 | NA | TRBD1 | TGTGCCACCAGCAGAGATAAGGCGACAGGGTCCTACGAGCAGTACTTC | CATSRDKATGSYEQYF
TRBJ2-3 | TRBV12-3/TRBV12-4 | 14 | few | NA | TGTGCCAGCAGTTTTACGGGGGGCCGAAATACGCAGTATTTT | CASSFTGGRNTQYF
TRBJ2-5 | TRBV7-9 | 14 | few | TRBD1 | TGTGCCAGCAGCTTACAGGGGGCGGCGGAGACCCAGTACTTC | CASSLQGAAETQYF
TRBJ2-1 | TRBV6-2/TRBV6-3 | 15 | NA | NA | TGTGCCAGCAGACGTCGGGATGGGACGCACAATGAGCAGTTCTTC | CASRRRDGTHNEQFF
TRBJ1-1 | TRBV7-6 | 13 | few | NA | TGTGCCAGCAGCTTATTTCCTTCGGGAGAAGCTTTCTTT | CASSLFPSGEAFF
TRBJ2-3 | TRBV5-1 | 12 | few | NA | TGCGCCAGCAGCTCAGGGCACAATACGCAGTATTTT | CASSSGHNTQYF